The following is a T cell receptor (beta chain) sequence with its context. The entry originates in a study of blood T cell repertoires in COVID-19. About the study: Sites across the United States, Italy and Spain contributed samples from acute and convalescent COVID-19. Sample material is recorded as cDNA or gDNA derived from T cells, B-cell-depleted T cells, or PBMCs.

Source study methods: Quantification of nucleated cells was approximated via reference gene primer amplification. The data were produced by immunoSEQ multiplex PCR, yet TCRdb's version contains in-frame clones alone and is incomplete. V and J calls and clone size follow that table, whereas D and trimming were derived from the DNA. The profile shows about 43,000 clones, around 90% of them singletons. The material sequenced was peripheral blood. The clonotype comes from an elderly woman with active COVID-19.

CDR3 sequence reads: CASSPQGANYNEQFF. CDR3 in DNA: TGTGCCAGCAGCCCCCAGGGGGCCAACTACAATGAGCAGTTCTTC. The chain couples TRBV9 to TRBJ2-1; TRBD1 matches 8 bases. The CDR3 runs to 15 residues. Germline-derived CDR1 and CDR2 are SGDLS and YYNGEE. Losses at the gene ends were 4 bases for V and 3 bases for J; bases not matched to a gene: 6.